This T cell receptor beta chain was captured in a study of CD8 T cells in ankylosing spondylitis listed by TCRdb under 2017. In the study overall: The study set out to find disease-linked TCR variants by profiling T cell receptor beta repertoires in ankylosing spondylitis patients and healthy donors. In total, the full study cohort was made up of roughly 110 healthy donors and 25 to 30 ankylosing spondylitis patients. Peripheral blood was sampled, and synovial fluid was also collected from ankylosing spondylitis patients.

Sequenced using an Illumina HiSeq 2500. Quantitative 5'-RACE with molecular barcodes was used to prepare TCR beta libraries. The study's own analysis went as follows. To identify disease-linked TCR variants, a new computational method was used, one built on a probabilistic model of VDJ rearrangement. TCRdb reprocessed the public reads (quality trimming at Q25 with fastp, clone calling with MiXCR) and kept in-frame beta chains. CDR3 protein sequences are deduplicated, and each keeps its most common genes and DNA. For this entry, the V and J calls and clone size follow TCRdb and not the study's own pipeline. The sample profile shows about 160,000 distinct CDR3 sequences; about a sixth of them were found once. Clones ranked in the top ten supply about 8.2% of the sample. Paper-wide results and their limitations: Some TCR beta motif variants had previously been reported in synovial fluid and blood of reactive arthritis patients, which suggested common disease-initiation mechanisms. The disease-linked clones were reported to be significantly enriched in matched synovial fluid samples from ankylosing spondylitis patients. A TCR beta motif of about 8 highly homologous amino acid variants appeared characteristic of blood from ankylosing spondylitis patients. In peripheral blood, the disease-linked clones were found at relatively low frequencies and had a CD8+ phenotype.

Taken from cysteine to phenylalanine, the CDR3 has 14 residues. Just the 42-base CDR3 DNA is kept, in frame starting at base 1. Reading the germline V gene (reference sequence) gives CDR1 LGHDT and CDR2 YNNKEL. Trimming removed 4 bases from V and 5 bases from J, leaving 12 bases between the germline ends. This clonotype showed up many times. The specificity of this receptor is unknown. Base qualities are missing; no much larger clone stands one base away. The chain is encoded by TRBV3-1 joined to TRBJ2-1; TRBD2 might be the D gene, on 6 matching bases. The sample taken for sequencing was blood, either unsorted or a sorted T cell fraction (not recorded which). This sequence originates from a male donor with ankylosing spondylitis or in good health (not recorded which). The CDR3 in this case is CASSPLRRDNEQFF. The DNA reads as follows: TGTGCCAGCAGCCCCCTGAGGAGGGACAATGAGCAGTTCTTC.